This T cell receptor (beta chain) was sequenced during a study of cytomegalovirus exposure and HLA in healthy donors. General observations from the study: Cytomegalovirus association was listed for approximately 150 TCR beta chains.

This clone was seen only a few times. The target antigen is unknown. Germline values: CDR1 MNHEY, CDR2 SVGAGI. After removal of 4 bases from V and 5 bases from J, the junction contained 10 bases not matched to a gene. The CDR3 runs to 15 residues. The assay was immunoSEQ multiplex PCR, and TCRdb's table has in-frame clones only and misses some. Of roughly 330,000 clones listed, about nine tenths are singletons. This chain connects TRBV6-5 to TRBJ2-7; 8 nucleotides match TRBD1. The source material was PBMCs. The receptor was derived from a woman aged 25 to 39 in good health and CMV-seropositive. In nucleotides, the CDR3 is TGTGCCAGCAGTTCTTTTCCGGGACAGGCCCACGAGCAGTACTTC. This sequence encodes CASSSFPGQAHEQYF.